The 17 T cell receptor beta chains below were found in one sample sequenced in a study of cytomegalovirus exposure and HLA in healthy donors (dated 2017 in TCRdb). Libraries were prepared through the immunoSEQ multiplex PCR assay. A mixture of 60 forward primers for TCR Vbeta segments and 13 reverse primers for TCR Jbeta segments was used in the multiplex PCR. Imported from immuneACCESS, the table was reduced by TCRdb to in-frame sequences with V and J called. These copies leave out some clones; in studies compared against another copy, an unresolved V gene accounts for under half, and the cause of the remainder is not known. For this sample there are around 95,000 clones; approximately 74% appear just once. The ten largest clones add up to about 1.8% of the sample. The source material was PBMCs. The receptors derive from a male donor in good health and CMV-seronegative.

The rearrangement links TRBV7-9 to TRBJ2-7, with TRBD1 matching 8 bases. V lost 5 bases to trimming and J lost 6 bases; unmatched junction nucleotides: 12. The CDR3 extends over 15 amino acids. The germline V gene has CDR1 SEHNR and CDR2 FQNEAQ (reference sequence). DNA for the CDR3: TGTGCCAGCAGCCCGAGGGCTGGACAGGGTGGCGAGCAGTACTTC. It translates to CASSPRAGQGGEQYF.

The chain is built from TRBV27 and TRBJ2-1, with 13 bases lining up with TRBD2. Looked up from germline, CDR1 is MNHEY and CDR2 is SMNVEV (reference sequence). Trimming cost V 3 bases and J 7 bases; bases outside gene matches: 15. This CDR3 is built from 19 residues. The CDR3 DNA reads TGTGCCAGCAGTTTCGGCCCTAGGGGAGGACTAGCGGGAGCAAATGAGCAGTTCTTC. Protein: CASSFGPRGGLAGANEQFF.

The chain combines TRBV6-1 with TRBJ2-1; D unresolved. The germline V and J ends were trimmed by 7 bases and 5 bases, with 15 bases remaining between them. CDR1 and CDR2 from the germline V gene are MNHNS and SASEGT. This CDR3 has 14 residues. This CDR3 reads CASTLTRDNNEQFF. The CDR3 DNA is TGTGCCAGCACTTTGACCCGCGACAACAATGAGCAGTTCTTC.

The genes are TRBV5-1 and TRBJ2-5; 9 bases agree with TRBD1. Germline CDR1 and CDR2: SGHRS and YFSETQ. This CDR3 is built from 15 residues. Trimming took 4 bases from V and 3 from J; bases not matched to a gene: 7. CDR3 protein: CASSRTGVGEETQYF. The CDR3 region has the DNA TGCGCCAGCAGCAGGACAGGGGTTGGCGAAGAGACCCAGTACTTC.

The gene calls are TRBV7-9 and TRBJ1-2; the D gene is possibly TRBD1 (5 bases). Between the trimmed V and J ends, which lost 4 bases and 6 bases, there was a span of 12 bases. Germline CDR1 is SEHNR and CDR2 is FQNEAQ (reference sequence). The CDR3 sequence is 13 residues long. CDR3 loop: CASSSQGPDGYTF. In DNA form, the CDR3 reads TGTGCCAGCAGCTCCCAGGGCCCGGATGGCTACACCTTC. Supplemented by reference TRBV7-9 and TRBJ1-2, the full variable domain reads DTGVSQNPRHKITKRGQNVTFRCDPISEHNRLYWYRQTLGQGPEFLTYFQNEAQLEKSRLLSDRFSAERPKGSFSTLEIQRTEQGDSAMYLCASSSQGPDGYTFGSGTRLTVV.

The V gene is TRBV18, the J gene TRBJ1-5, with no clear D. The V end lost 3 bases, the J end lost 5 bases, and 8 bases lay between the germline ends. The CDR3 contains 13 residues. Germline loops: CDR1 KGHSH, CDR2 LQKENI. The CDR3 sequence: CASSPRDDQPQHF. The CDR3 nucleotides are TGTGCCAGCTCACCGCGAGATGATCAGCCCCAGCATTTT.

This rearrangement joins TRBV7-9 to TRBJ2-5; 7 bases are shared with TRBD1. The junction had 15 bases not matched to a gene; V was cut back by 8 bases and J by 0 bases. The CDR3 has 17 amino acids. Germline CDR1 SEHNR, CDR2 FQNEAQ (reference sequence). CDR3 nucleotide sequence: TGTGCCAGCGCAAGACGAGGGGGCAGTGGGTACCAAGAGACCCAGTACTTC. Translated, it gives CASARRGGSGYQETQYF.

The table lists this clone with a few counts. The rearrangement links TRBV9 to TRBJ1-2, with unresolved D. V was pared by 0 bases and J by 7 bases, with 10 bases between. The CDR3 totals 13 residues. Germline CDR1 and CDR2: SGDLS and YYNGEE. CDR3 region: CASSVVGSVGYTF. CDR3 nucleotide sequence: TGTGCCAGCAGCGTAGTTGGCTCCGTTGGCTACACCTTC.

This clone was counted only a few times. The V gene is TRBV14, the J gene TRBJ2-1, with D unclear. Germline values: CDR1 SGHDN, CDR2 FVKESK. The V end lost 4 bases, the J end lost 3 bases, and 10 bases lay between the germline ends. CDR3 size: 14 residues. The CDR3 bases are TGTGCCAGCAGCCCCCGCGCTTTCTACAATGAGCAGTTCTTC. Residues: CASSPRAFYNEQFF. Complete variable domain (other parts from reference TRBV14 and TRBJ2-1): EAGVTQFPSHSVIEKGQTVTLRCDPISGHDNLYWYRRVMGKEIKFLLHFVKESKQDESGMPNNRFLAERTGGTYSTLKVQPAELEDSGVYFCASSPRAFYNEQFFGPGTRLTVL.

The V gene is TRBV11-3, the J gene TRBJ2-5; weak D call: TRBD2 (5 bases). The end of the DNA aligns better with TRBJ2-7, so the J call may be wrong. Germline assignment: CDR1 SGHNT and CDR2 YENEEA. The CDR3 extends over 14 amino acids. The CDR3 coding sequence is TGTGCCAGCAGCTTATTCGGGGATTCCTACGAGCAGTACTTC. This codes for CASSLFGDSYEQYF.

The rearrangement joins TRBV7-7 to TRBJ2-7; D gene uncertain. The CDR3 consists of 14 residues. Germline CDR1 is SSHAT and CDR2 is FNYEAQ (reference sequence). V was cut by 5 bases and J by 1 base, with 12 bases left in between. In DNA, the CDR3 is TGTGCCAGCAGCCCCCCCGCGGATTCCTACGAGCAGTACTTC. This encodes CASSPPADSYEQYF.

This chain joins TRBV28 and TRBJ2-1; the D gene is possibly TRBD2 (6 bases). The CDR3 length is 15 residues. V lost 3 bases, J lost 10 bases, and 19 bases lay in between. Germline-derived CDR1 and CDR2 are MDHEN and SYDVKM. The chain's CDR3 is CASSFVSIGTQEQFF. CDR3 in DNA: TGTGCCAGCAGTTTCGTTAGTATAGGGACTCAGGAGCAGTTCTTC. Combining the CDR3 with reference TRBV28 and TRBJ2-1 gives the whole variable domain DVKVTQSSRYLVKRTGEKVFLECVQDMDHENMFWYRQDPGLGLRLIYFSYDVKMKEKGDIPEGYSVSREKKERFSLILESASTNQTSMYLCASSFVSIGTQEQFFGPGTRLTVL.

This clone was seen only a few times. The chain is built from TRBV2 and TRBJ1-2; 8 nucleotides agree with TRBD1. CDR1 is SNHLY and CDR2 is FYNNEI in the germline V gene. The CDR3 totals 17 residues. After removal of 4 bases from V and 2 bases from J, the junction contained 12 bases not matched to a gene. The CDR3 loop reads CASSGRGQGGFNYGYTF. In DNA, the CDR3 is TGTGCCAGCAGTGGACGAGGACAGGGAGGATTCAACTATGGCTACACCTTC.

This rearrangement joins TRBV4-1 to TRBJ1-1, with D perhaps matching TRBD1 (5 bases). CDR3 length: 14 residues. Germline CDR1 is MGHRA and CDR2 is YSYEKL. Deletions cut 0 bases from V and 5 bases from J, with 10 bases between. CDR3 loop: CASSQDGGGTEAFF. In nucleotides, the CDR3 is TGCGCCAGCAGCCAAGATGGGGGAGGGACTGAAGCTTTCTTT.

This clone was detected only once. The chain couples TRBV27 to TRBJ2-7; TRBD2 matches at 11 bases. With 8 bases clipped from V and 6 bases from J, the junction kept 12 bases outside the gene matches. The CDR3 sequence is 15 residues long. The germline V gene has CDR1 MNHEY and CDR2 SMNVEV (reference sequence). The CDR3, as DNA: TGTGCCAGCCGTATAATTAGCGGGAGGGCCAGCGAGCAGTACTTC. It translates to CASRIISGRASEQYF.

The rearrangement joins TRBV9 to TRBJ2-7, with TRBD1 as a possible D gene (6 bases). The CDR3 consists of 14 residues. Germline CDR1 and CDR2: SGDLS and YYNGEE. V gave up 3 bases and J gave up 5 bases, with 15 bases separating them. The CDR3 spells CASSGQDFNNEQYF. CDR3 sequence (DNA): TGTGCCAGCAGCGGACAGGATTTCAACAACGAGCAGTACTTC.

The V and J genes are TRBV29-1 and TRBJ2-5, with 9 bases lining up with TRBD1. This CDR3 has 16 amino acids. Germline V lookup: CDR1 SQVTM, CDR2 ANQGSEA. With V trimmed by 0 bases and J by 2 bases, 7 bases remained unmatched. The CDR3 loop is CSVEDSNRGPQETQYF. The CDR3 nucleotides are TGCAGCGTTGAAGATAGCAACAGGGGGCCGCAAGAGACCCAGTACTTC.